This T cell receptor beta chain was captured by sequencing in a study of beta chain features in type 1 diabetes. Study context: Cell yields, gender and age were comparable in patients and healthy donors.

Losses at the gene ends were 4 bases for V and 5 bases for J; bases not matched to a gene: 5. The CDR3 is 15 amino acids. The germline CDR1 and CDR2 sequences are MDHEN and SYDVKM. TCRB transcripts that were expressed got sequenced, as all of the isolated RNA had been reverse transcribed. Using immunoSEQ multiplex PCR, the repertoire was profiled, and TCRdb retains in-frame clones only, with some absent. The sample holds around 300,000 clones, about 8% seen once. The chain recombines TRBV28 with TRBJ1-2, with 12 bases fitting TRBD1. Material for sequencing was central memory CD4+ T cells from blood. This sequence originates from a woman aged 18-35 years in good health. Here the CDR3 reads CASSSQGQGAYGYTF. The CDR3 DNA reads TGTGCCAGCAGTTCCCAGGGACAGGGGGCGTATGGCTACACCTTC.